This TCR beta chain was recovered during a study of T cell repertoires in cytomegalovirus infection. Study at large: Public TCR beta signatures marked donors with CMV infection and the matching HLA. Study observations and caveats: Ex vivo responses were dominated by HLA-C-restricted CMV-specific TCR beta clonotypes. There were carriers of CMV plus the relevant HLA, and cumulative public TCR beta family frequency identified them.

Worth noting for this clonotype: Its antigen is currently unknown.

Via MiXCR, TCRdb re-called the reads, giving one row per CDR3 protein. Found here are around 740,000 distinct CDR3 sequences, 35% of them singletons; the top ten hold 2.5% to 3.5%. The germline CDR1 and CDR2 sequences are SNHLY and FYNNEI. The CDR3 has 15 residues. V shed 1 base and J shed 1 base, with 9 bases lying between them. The clonotype comes from a human donor in good health (CMV status not recorded). Some clones in this sample may be carry-over from other donors' samples. The rearrangement joins TRBV2 to TRBJ2-3; D gene ambiguous. Sequencing used PBMCs. CDR3 sequence: CASSEVLGGTDTQYF. The CDR3 DNA follows: TGTGCCAGCAGTGAAGTCCTAGGAGGCACAGATACGCAGTATTTT.